Sequencing of this TCR beta chain was carried out in a study of blood T cell repertoires in COVID-19. TCRdb keeps only in-frame clones here, not all; method: immunoSEQ multiplex PCR. The repertoire has about 230,000 clones, over 80% of them found once; the top ten carry 27%. Looked up from germline, CDR1 is SGHRS and CDR2 is YFSETQ. The ends were cut back, 2 bases at V and 1 base at J, with 16 bases in the middle. The CDR3 runs 17 residues. The sample taken for sequencing was peripheral blood. The sequence was collected from a man in his forties with acute or convalescent COVID-19. J is TRBJ2-1 and V is TRBV5-1, with D perhaps TRBD2 (6 bases). The CDR3 reads CASSLRRTTRSYNEQFF. The CDR3 bases are TGCGCCAGCAGCTTACGCCGGACTACACGTTCCTACAATGAGCAGTTCTTC.